This entry is about one TCR beta chain. What it binds is unknown. A read error may produce the germline difference seen at one junction end. The data stem from a study of glioma-infiltrating T cells. Findings of the study overall: Tissue and blood shared very few CDR3 sequences. Above-expected tissue-blood divergence occurred in all gliomas, most in low-grade ones.

Using RNA template, CDR3s of TCR alpha and beta were amplified with iRepertoire arm-PCR. One-step reverse transcription and amplification started from approximately 100-400 ng of tissue mRNA or PBMC total RNA. TCRdb reprocessed the multiplex PCR reads with MiXCR, giving one entry per CDR3 protein. This table holds about 130,000 distinct CDR3 sequences, roughly 25% found once. This CDR3 has 16 residues. From germline, CDR1 is LGHNA and CDR2 YNFKEQ. The sequencing sample was made of glioma tissue, nonneoplastic brain tissue, or PBMCs (not recorded which). This chain connects TRBV4-2 to TRBJ2-2; D is perhaps TRBD2 (5 bases). The sequence was obtained from a human donor with low-grade glioma or glioblastoma, undergoing nonglioma brain surgery, or in good health (not recorded which). The CDR3 sequence: CASSQVSNANTGELLF. CDR3 sequence (DNA): TGTGCCAGCAGCCAAGTATCCAACGCGAACACCGGGGAGCTGCTTTTC.